This T cell receptor beta chain was documented in a study of blood T cell repertoires in COVID-19. Whole-study context: Samples representing acute and convalescent COVID-19 were sourced from the United States, Italy and Spain.

Trimming removed 0 bases at V and 5 bases at J, with 21 bases between. Per germline, CDR1 SGHRS and CDR2 YFSETQ. The CDR3 runs to 18 residues. Per the authors' pipeline: Reference gene primer amplification in the assay estimated nucleated cell counts. The method was immunoSEQ multiplex PCR; TCRdb's version includes in-frame clones alone and lacks a portion of them. That table is the source of V, J and clone size, and D and trimming were worked out from the DNA. The sample has 150,000 to 200,000 clones, 88% seen once. This TCR derives from a human donor in a cohort sampled during active COVID-19. The sequenced sample was peripheral blood. V usage is TRBV5-1 and J usage is TRBJ2-1; D possibly corresponds to TRBD2 (6 bases). CDR3 coding DNA: TGCGCCAGCAGCTTGGCCCGTTCGGGCGGGGTGCACCACAATGAGCAGTTCTTC. Translation: CASSLARSGGVHHNEQFF.